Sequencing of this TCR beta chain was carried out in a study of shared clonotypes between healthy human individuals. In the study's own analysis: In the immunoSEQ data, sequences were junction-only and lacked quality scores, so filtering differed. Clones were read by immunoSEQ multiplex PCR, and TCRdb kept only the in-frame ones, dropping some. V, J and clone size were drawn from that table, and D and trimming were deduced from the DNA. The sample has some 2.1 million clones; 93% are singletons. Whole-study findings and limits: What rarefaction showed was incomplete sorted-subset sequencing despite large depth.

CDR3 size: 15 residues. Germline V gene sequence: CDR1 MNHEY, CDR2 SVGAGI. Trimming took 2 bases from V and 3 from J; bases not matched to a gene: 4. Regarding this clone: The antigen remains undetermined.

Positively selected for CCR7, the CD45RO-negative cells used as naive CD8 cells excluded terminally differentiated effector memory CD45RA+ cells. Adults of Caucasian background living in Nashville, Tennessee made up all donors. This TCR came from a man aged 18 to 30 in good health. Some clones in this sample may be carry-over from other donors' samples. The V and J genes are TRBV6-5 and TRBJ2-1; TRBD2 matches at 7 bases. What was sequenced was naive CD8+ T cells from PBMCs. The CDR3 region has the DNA TGTGCCAGCAGTTACCGCCTAGCGGTCTACAATGAGCAGTTCTTC. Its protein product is CASSYRLAVYNEQFF.